Presented here are 22 T cell receptor beta chains from one specimen sequenced in a study of beta chain features in type 1 diabetes. The isolated RNA, all of it, was reverse transcribed, so expressed TCRB transcripts were what got sequenced. Using immunoSEQ multiplex PCR, the repertoire was profiled, and TCRdb retains in-frame clones only, with some absent. Of hundreds of thousands of clones in the sample, 17% are singletons; the top ten hold about 0.025%. Sequencing used naive CD4+ T cells from blood. These receptor sequences come from a woman between 18 and 30 years old in good health.

This clone was observed a few times. This chain joins TRBV11-2 and TRBJ2-2, with 12 nucleotides matching TRBD2. Germline CDR1 is SGHAT and CDR2 is FQNNGV. The CDR3 length is 17 residues. Trimming removed 2 bases from V and 6 bases from J; junction bases left unmatched: 7. CDR3 loop: CASSLLRLAGVAGELFF. The CDR3 DNA sequence: TGTGCCAGCAGCTTACTACGACTAGCGGGAGTGGCCGGGGAGCTGTTTTTT. The full variable domain, rest sourced from reference TRBV11-2 and TRBJ2-2, is EAGVAQSPRYKIIEKRQSVAFWCNPISGHATLYWYQQILGQGPKLLIQFQNNGVVDDSQLPKDRFSAERLKGVDSTLKIQPAKLEDSAVYLCASSLLRLAGVAGELFFGEGSRLTVL.

This clone was detected a few times. The chain uses TRBV21-1 and TRBJ1-5. TRBV21-1 is a known pseudogene. This CDR3 region has 14 residues. CDR3 loop: CASSKVGGNQPQHF. The CDR3, as DNA: TGTGCCAGCAGCAAAGTCGGGGGCAATCAGCCCCAGCATTTT.

This chain links TRBV18 with TRBJ2-3, with D hard to call. Trimming pared 1 base from V and 1 base from J, leaving 6 bases between. Germline values: CDR1 KGHSH, CDR2 LQKENI. CDR3 length equals 14 residues. The CDR3 coding sequence is TGTGCCAGCTCACCACGTTTAGGCACAGATACGCAGTATTTT. As protein: CASSPRLGTDTQYF.

This clone was observed a few times. V gene TRBV29-1 combines with J gene TRBJ1-2, with 10 bases fitting TRBD1. The CDR3 runs to 13 residues. V was clipped by 7 bases and J by 7 bases; unmatched bases: 9. Germline assignment: CDR1 SQVTM and CDR2 ANQGSEA. The CDR3: CSATRQGATGYTF. The CDR3 nucleotides are TGCAGCGCTACTCGACAGGGGGCCACTGGCTACACCTTC.

This clone has only a few counts. The rearrangement uses TRBV6-1 and TRBJ2-7; 11 bases are a match to TRBD2. Germline V lookup: CDR1 MNHNS, CDR2 SASEGT. Trimming removed 5 bases from V and 6 bases from J; junction bases left unmatched: 9. This CDR3 is built from 15 residues. Written as DNA, the CDR3 is TGTGCCAGCAGTCCTAGGAGCGGGACTAGCGGCGAGCAGTACTTC. It translates to CASSPRSGTSGEQYF.

The chain links TRBV27 to TRBJ2-4, with D perhaps TRBD2 (5 bases). The CDR3 totals 15 residues. V was clipped by 6 bases and J by 0 bases, with 12 bases between them. Germline CDR1 MNHEY, CDR2 SMNVEV (reference sequence). Written as DNA, the CDR3 is TGTGCCAGCAGCTCGGACGGACTAGCCAAAAACATTCAGTACTTC. Amino acid sequence: CASSSDGLAKNIQYF.

This clone was seen more than once but under ten times. CDR3 coding DNA: TGTGCCAGCAGCGTAAGGGGGACAGATGAGACCCAGTACTTC. As protein: CASSVRGTDETQYF. The chain joins TRBV9 to TRBJ2-5; 7 bases are a match to TRBD1. CDR1 SGDLS and CDR2 YYNGEE come from the germline V gene. With 1 base clipped from V and 5 bases from J, the junction kept 5 bases outside the gene matches. The CDR3 loop spans 14 amino acids.

This clone was counted between two and nine times. V and J are TRBV18 and TRBJ1-1; a possible D gene is TRBD1 (6 bases). CDR1 and CDR2 (germline): KGHSH, LQKENI. This CDR3 spans 15 amino acids. Trimming removed 3 bases from V and 4 bases from J, with 15 bases in between. CDR3: CASSPKGGLGTEAFF. Here the CDR3 DNA reads TGTGCCAGCTCACCGAAAGGGGGATTGGGCACTGAAGCTTTCTTT.

The J gene is TRBJ2-7, the V gene TRBV4-3, with D hard to call. Between the trimmed V and J ends, which lost 0 bases and 2 bases, there was a span of 5 bases. This CDR3 region has 13 residues. Germline lookup yields CDR1 LGHNA and CDR2 YSLEER. For the CDR3, the DNA is TGCGCCAGCAGCCAAGAAGAGGCCTACGAGCAGTACTTC. It yields the protein CASSQEEAYEQYF.

The chain uses TRBV7-9 and TRBJ1-2; D gene uncertain. Trimming cost V 7 bases and J 6 bases, with 21 bases left between them. The CDR3 is 15 residues long. Germline V lookup: CDR1 SEHNR, CDR2 FQNEAQ (reference sequence). Here the CDR3 DNA reads TGTGCCAGCACCGAGTGGGATACAGAGACCCATGGCTACACCTTC. It codes for CASTEWDTETHGYTF.

Only a few counts were recorded for this clone. The chain has TRBV29-1 and TRBJ2-5, with D unresolved. There are 14 residues in the CDR3. From germline, CDR1 is SQVTM and CDR2 ANQGSEA. The V end was cut by 4 bases, the J end by 1 base, with 13 bases between. The CDR3 sequence is CSVGYKAFQETQYF. DNA for the CDR3: TGCAGCGTTGGGTACAAAGCCTTCCAAGAGACCCAGTACTTC.

The sample holds a few counts of this clone. The chain has TRBV5-1 and TRBJ2-5; D tentatively reads TRBD1 or TRBD2 (6 bases each). V dropped 3 bases and J dropped 2 bases, with 17 bases sitting between them. Germline assignment: CDR1 SGHRS and CDR2 YFSETQ. The CDR3 covers 16 residues. This CDR3 is CASSSLMGGGQETQYF. In DNA form, the CDR3 reads TGCGCCAGCAGCTCCCTGATGGGGGGCGGACAAGAGACCCAGTACTTC.

The chain recombines TRBV18 with TRBJ1-2, with D perhaps matching TRBD1 (5 bases). Trimming shortened V by 3 bases and J by 8 bases, and 10 bases separated the two germline ends. There are 12 residues in the CDR3. CDR1 is KGHSH, CDR2 LQKENI, per germline. CDR3 residues: CASSPTDLGYTF. The CDR3 nucleotides are TGTGCCAGCTCACCGACAGATCTGGGCTACACCTTC.

Comments on this clone: Within the sample, other DNA sequences also encode this same CDR3. The V call is TRBV2, the J call TRBJ2-2; perhaps TRBD2 as D (5 bases). The CDR3 consists of 14 residues. From germline, CDR1 is SNHLY and CDR2 FYNNEI. The V end lost 5 bases, the J end lost 1 base, and 8 bases lay between the germline ends. CDR3: CASSPTRNTGELFF. CDR3 nucleotides: TGTGCCAGCAGTCCCACTAGGAACACCGGGGAGCTGTTTTTT.

The gene calls are TRBV19 and TRBJ2-7; TRBD2 aligns across 8 bases. The V segment lost 9 bases and the J segment 2 bases; nucleotides outside the gene matches: 9. The CDR3 extends over 14 amino acids. The germline V gene encodes CDR1 LNHDA and CDR2 SQIVND (reference sequence). CDR3 DNA sequence: TGTGCCAGCGGGGTACGGGAGGGCCCCTACGAGCAGTACTTC. It codes for CASGVREGPYEQYF.

This clone showed up just a few times. The chain has TRBV29-1 and TRBJ1-4; D unclear. The length of the CDR3 is 13 residues. Germline lookup yields CDR1 SQVTM and CDR2 ANQGSEA. V was pared by 4 bases and J by 4 bases, with 10 bases between. DNA for the CDR3: TGCAGCGTTGGCACAGTTTTTAATGAAAAACTGTTTTTT. As protein: CSVGTVFNEKLFF. Together with reference TRBV29-1 and TRBJ1-4, the CDR3 gives the full variable domain: SAVISQKPSRDICQRGTSLTIQCQVDSQVTMMFWYRQQPGQSLTLIATANQGSEATYESGFVIDKFPISRPNLTFSTLTVSNMSPEDSSIYLCSVGTVFNEKLFFGSGTQLSVL.

For the CDR3, the DNA is TGTGCCAGCAGCTCCGAGCGGGGGAGCAATGAGCAGTTCTTC. Its translation is CASSSERGSNEQFF. This chain uses TRBV7-9 with TRBJ2-1; the match to TRBD2 covers 8 bases. Germline trimming cut 4 bases from V and 6 bases from J; bases unmatched to any gene: 5. Looked up from germline, CDR1 is SEHNR and CDR2 is FQNEAQ (reference sequence). CDR3 length: 14 amino acids. The whole variable domain, filled in from reference TRBV7-9 and TRBJ2-1, reads DTGVSQNPRHKITKRGQNVTFRCDPISEHNRLYWYRQTLGQGPEFLTYFQNEAQLEKSRLLSDRFSAERPKGSFSTLEIQRTEQGDSAMYLCASSSERGSNEQFFGPGTRLTVL.

J is TRBJ2-3 and V is TRBV4-1, with 14 bases fitting TRBD2. This CDR3 comprises 17 residues. Germline assignment: CDR1 MGHRA and CDR2 YSYEKL. J lost 6 bases, V lost 1 base, and 6 bases had no gene match. The CDR3 protein is CASSQVGLAGGRDTQYF. Here the CDR3 DNA reads TGCGCCAGCAGCCAAGTCGGACTAGCGGGAGGTCGGGATACGCAGTATTTT.

The chain uses TRBV28 and TRBJ1-1; D remains unclear. Trimming shortened V by 6 bases and J by 8 bases, and 10 bases separated the two germline ends. The CDR3 runs 11 residues. CDR1 and CDR2 from the germline V gene are MDHEN and SYDVKM. DNA of the CDR3: TGTGCCAGCAGCCTACAAAGAGAAGCTTTCTTT. Translated: CASSLQREAFF.

The chain is built from TRBV4-3 and TRBJ2-1; 11 nucleotides line up with TRBD2. This CDR3 spans 17 amino acids. In germline, CDR1 is LGHNA, CDR2 YSLEER. The junction had 10 bases not matched to a gene; V was cut back by 3 bases and J by 6 bases. The CDR3 loop reads CASSQGILAGAGNEQFF. The CDR3 DNA sequence: TGCGCCAGCAGCCAGGGAATACTAGCGGGAGCAGGCAATGAGCAGTTCTTC.

The chain combines TRBV18 with TRBJ1-1, with 12 bases matching TRBD1. Unmatched junction bases numbered 9, after V lost 4 bases and J lost 0 bases. This CDR3 comprises 18 residues. Germline V gene data show CDR1 as KGHSH and CDR2 as LQKENI. The CDR3 reads CASSRIAGTGGLNTEAFF. DNA of the CDR3: TGTGCCAGCTCACGTATCGCCGGGACAGGGGGCTTGAACACTGAAGCTTTCTTT.

A note on this clone: Additional DNA sequences in this sample encode the identical CDR3. The genes are TRBV7-2 and TRBJ2-7; 9 nucleotides match TRBD1. Germline V gene sequence: CDR1 SGHTA, CDR2 FQGNSA. The CDR3 has 14 residues. The ends lost 3 bases at V and 0 bases at J; junction bases unmatched: 0. This CDR3 is CASSLTGGSYEQYF. The DNA for the CDR3 is TGTGCCAGCAGCTTGACAGGGGGCTCCTACGAGCAGTACTTC. Using reference TRBV7-2 and TRBJ2-7 for the parts outside the CDR3, the full variable domain is GAGVSQSPSNKVTEKGKDVELRCDPISGHTALYWYRQSLGQGLEFLIYFQGNSAPDKSGLPSDRFSAERTGGSVSTLTIQRTQQEDSAVYLCASSLTGGSYEQYFGPGTRLTVT.